The 21 T cell receptor beta chains in this list originate from one sample, sequenced in a study of cytomegalovirus exposure and HLA in healthy donors. Vbeta (60) and Jbeta (13) primers were used in the PCR. Sequencing was performed with immunoSEQ multiplex PCR; in TCRdb, only in-frame clones are kept and a portion is missing. The repertoire holds roughly 220,000 clones, roughly 68% seen once, with around 2.6% in the top ten. The sequencing input was PBMCs. These receptor sequences come from a man in his forties in good health and CMV-seropositive.

This clone appeared a single time. The chain has TRBV19 and TRBJ1-6; no reliable D call. The CDR3 consists of 17 residues. Germline V gives CDR1 LNHDA, CDR2 SQIVND (reference sequence). V was shortened by 4 bases and J by 7 bases, with 20 bases between the two germline ends. Here the CDR3 DNA reads TGTGCCAGTAGTAAGTCATTGAGCGGACCGGTAAATTCACCCCTCCACTTT. This codes for CASSKSLSGPVNSPLHF.

The rearrangement uses TRBV6-1 and TRBJ1-2; 7 nucleotides match TRBD1. This CDR3 is 14 amino acids long. CDR1 and CDR2 (germline): MNHNS, SASEGT. J gave up 7 bases and V 4 bases, and 9 bases lay outside the gene matches. The CDR3 coding sequence is TGTGCCAGCAGTGGGATCGACAGGGATAGTGGCTACACCTTC. Its translation: CASSGIDRDSGYTF.

The CDR3 DNA reads TGTGCCAGCAGCCAGAACTACGCCGGACTAGCAGACGAGCAGTACTTC. Translated: CASSQNYAGLADEQYF. The rearrangement uses TRBV7-2 and TRBJ2-7, with 8 bases matching TRBD2. In germline, CDR1 is SGHTA, CDR2 FQGNSA. V shed 5 bases, J shed 5 bases, and the junction held 14 bases outside the gene matches. This CDR3 comprises 16 residues.

At least ten counts were recorded for this clone. The chain is built from TRBV4-1 and TRBJ2-1; 7 nucleotides align to TRBD2. The trim removed 0 bases at V and 3 bases at J, leaving 5 bases unmatched. Germline V gives CDR1 MGHRA, CDR2 YSYEKL. The CDR3 has 16 amino acids. DNA for the CDR3: TGCGCCAGCAGCCAAGATGTGGGGGGGATCTACAATGAGCAGTTCTTC. This codes for CASSQDVGGIYNEQFF.

The chain employs TRBV6-5 and TRBJ1-4; 9 nucleotides match TRBD1. The CDR3 spans 15 residues. The trim removed 6 bases at V and 7 bases at J, leaving 9 bases unmatched. Germline values: CDR1 MNHEY, CDR2 SVGAGI. The CDR3 is CASSARGQGGEKLFF. CDR3 sequence (DNA): TGTGCCAGCAGCGCTCGGGGACAGGGTGGTGAAAAACTGTTTTTT.

In this sample, this clone turned up once. The chain uses TRBV10-3 and TRBJ2-7, with 10 bases lining up with TRBD1. CDR1 ENHRY and CDR2 SYGVKD come from the germline V gene. V dropped 5 bases and J dropped 1; count of bases not matched to a gene: 11. The CDR3 is 17 residues long. In DNA form, the CDR3 reads TGTGCCATCAGTAGACACTCCGGGACAGGGGTTTCCTACGAGCAGTACTTC. It encodes CAISRHSGTGVSYEQYF.

V and J are TRBV11-3 and TRBJ2-1; D perhaps matches TRBD1 (6 bases). Germline CDR1 is SGHNT and CDR2 is YENEEA. The length of the CDR3 is 15 residues. V was shortened by 5 bases and J by 4 bases, with 15 bases between the two germline ends. The CDR3 bases are TGTGCCAGCAGCCCTCGGACAGTCGGATACAATGAGCAGTTCTTC. Translation: CASSPRTVGYNEQFF.

This sequence joins TRBV4-2 and TRBJ2-2; D gene uncertain. Germline V gives CDR1 LGHNA, CDR2 YNFKEQ. Trimming took 1 base from V and 2 from J, leaving 8 bases between them. The CDR3 length is 15 residues. CDR3 nucleotide sequence: TGTGCCAGCAGCCAAGTAGGCGGCAACACCGGGGAGCTGTTTTTT. Protein product: CASSQVGGNTGELFF.

There are a few counts of this clone. The chain recombines TRBV7-2 with TRBJ2-3; the D gene is possibly TRBD1 (5 bases). V was shortened by 1 base and J by 4 bases, with 21 bases between the two germline ends. This CDR3 is 18 amino acids long. The germline V gene has CDR1 SGHTA and CDR2 FQGNSA. The chain's CDR3 is CASSLGGDAQGRSDTQYF. The CDR3 coding sequence is TGTGCCAGCAGCTTAGGAGGTGATGCCCAGGGCCGCTCAGATACGCAGTATTTT.

This clone appeared a single time. The chain carries TRBV11-2 and TRBJ1-3; tentatively, D is TRBD1 (6 bases). The CDR3 extends over 16 amino acids. Trimming removed 5 bases at V and 12 bases at J, with 26 bases between. The germline gives CDR1 SGHAT, CDR2 FQNNGV. The CDR3 spells CASSKRQDSLRPHIYF. In nucleotides, the CDR3 is TGTGCCAGCAGCAAAAGACAGGATAGTCTAAGGCCCCACATATATTTT.

The V gene is TRBV7-6, the J gene TRBJ2-1, with 7 nucleotides matching TRBD1. V lost 1 base to trimming and J lost 9 bases; unmatched junction nucleotides: 3. Germline CDR1 and CDR2: SGHVS and FNYEAQ. CDR3 size: 13 residues. CDR3 in DNA: TGTGCCAGCAGCTTAGGCAGGGGGACTGAGCAGTTCTTC. The encoded protein is CASSLGRGTEQFF.

The V call is TRBV21-1, the J call TRBJ2-7; TRBD1 reflects the table's D call only, with no check against the DNA. TRBV21-1 is labeled a pseudogene. This CDR3 is 16 amino acids long. CDR3 bases: TGTGCCACCTTAGGACAGGGGAAGGGTAATTCTTACGAGCAGTACTTC. It yields the protein CATLGQGKGNSYEQYF.

V and J are TRBV19 and TRBJ2-7, with 8 bases lining up with TRBD1. The germline CDR1 and CDR2 sequences are LNHDA and SQIVND (reference sequence). This CDR3 is built from 12 residues. CDR3 sequence reads: CASGQGNYEQYF. The DNA of the CDR3 is TGTGCAAGTGGACAGGGTAACTACGAGCAGTACTTC. Drawing the rest from reference TRBV19 and TRBJ2-7, the complete variable domain is DGGITQSPKYLFRKEGQNVTLSCEQNLNHDAMYWYRQDPGQGLRLIYYSQIVNDFQKGDIAEGYSVSREKKESFPLTVTSAQKNPTAFYLCASGQGNYEQYFGPGTRLTVT.

This clone has just a few counts. V gene TRBV9 combines with J gene TRBJ2-2; D might be TRBD1 (6 bases). Germline-derived CDR1 and CDR2 are SGDLS and YYNGEE. The CDR3 has 15 amino acids. V lost 0 bases and J 8 bases, leaving 14 bases between the germline ends. As DNA, the CDR3 is TGTGCCAGCAGCGTAGCTCACAGGGAATTAGGGGAGCTGTTTTTT. Amino acids: CASSVAHRELGELFF.

This chain uses TRBV19 with TRBJ1-5; D perhaps matches TRBD1 (6 bases). Germline assignment: CDR1 LNHDA and CDR2 SQIVND (reference sequence). The CDR3 loop spans 17 amino acids. Deletions cut 1 base from V and 0 bases from J, with 13 bases between. CDR3 bases: TGTGCCAGTAGTATAGGACGGACAGTCCGTAGCAATCAGCCCCAGCATTTT. Translated: CASSIGRTVRSNQPQHF. Full variable domain (outside the CDR3, taken from reference TRBV19 and TRBJ1-5): DGGITQSPKYLFRKEGQNVTLSCEQNLNHDAMYWYRQDPGQGLRLIYYSQIVNDFQKGDIAEGYSVSREKKESFPLTVTSAQKNPTAFYLCASSIGRTVRSNQPQHFGDGTRLSIL.

The V gene is TRBV9, the J gene TRBJ1-1, with 8 bases that match TRBD1. The germline V gene has CDR1 SGDLS and CDR2 YYNGEE. The trim removed 1 base at V and 1 base at J, leaving 6 bases unmatched. This CDR3 is 16 amino acids long. CDR3 DNA sequence: TGTGCCAGCAGCGTACTCCCAGGGGGCCCGAACACTGAAGCTTTCTTT. Protein: CASSVLPGGPNTEAFF.

This clone was counted a few times. J is TRBJ2-5 and V is TRBV2; 7 bases are a match to TRBD1. The CDR3 sequence is 17 residues long. Trimming at V came to 2 bases and at J to 2 bases, leaving 11 bases not matched to a gene. Germline V gene data show CDR1 as SNHLY and CDR2 as FYNNEI. The CDR3 loop is CASSERGGEAVQETQYF. For the CDR3, the DNA is TGTGCCAGCAGTGAAAGAGGGGGCGAGGCCGTACAAGAGACCCAGTACTTC.

V usage is TRBV6-5 and J usage is TRBJ2-7; D remains unclear. Germline CDR1 reads MNHEY; CDR2 reads SVGAGI. Trimming took 0 bases from V and 6 from J, leaving 9 bases between them. This CDR3 spans 13 amino acids. In DNA form, the CDR3 reads TGTGCCAGCAGTTACTCGGCCTCTGTCGAGCAGTACTTC. It codes for CASSYSASVEQYF.

A single count supports this clone. The chain employs TRBV28 and TRBJ1-5, with 9 positions matching TRBD1. This CDR3 is 15 amino acids long. Germline V lookup: CDR1 MDHEN, CDR2 SYDVKM. V lost 6 bases to trimming and J lost 4 bases; unmatched junction nucleotides: 7. The CDR3 is CASRSAGTGNQPQHF. In DNA, the CDR3 is TGTGCCAGCAGATCTGCCGGGACAGGGAATCAGCCCCAGCATTTT.

The chain links TRBV28 to TRBJ2-7, with D possibly matching TRBD1 (5 bases). Trimming left V 3 bases short and J 0 bases short, with 12 bases between. CDR3 size: 15 residues. CDR1 MDHEN and CDR2 SYDVKM come from the germline V gene. DNA of the CDR3: TGTGCCAGCAGTTTTAGGTGGGGCAGCTCCTACGAGCAGTACTTC. Translating it yields CASSFRWGSSYEQYF.

The chain links TRBV28 to TRBJ2-3; tentatively, D is TRBD1 (5 bases). Looked up from germline, CDR1 is MDHEN and CDR2 is SYDVKM. Trimming cost V 8 bases and J 4 bases, with 22 bases left between them. CDR3 length: 16 amino acids. CDR3 protein: CASSTEQGVQADTQYF. As DNA, the CDR3 is TGTGCCAGCTCAACTGAGCAAGGGGTGCAGGCAGATACGCAGTATTTT.